This TCR beta chain was identified in a study of cytomegalovirus exposure and HLA in healthy donors. The donors comprised healthy bone marrow donors. Primers included in the PCR were 60 Vbeta and 13 Jbeta primers. Sequencing was performed with immunoSEQ multiplex PCR; in TCRdb, only in-frame clones are kept and a portion is missing. Across 50,000 to 60,000 clones, the top ten clones capture less than 4.5% of the sample. Germline-derived CDR1 and CDR2 are SGDLS and YYNGEE. Trimming removed 4 bases from V and 0 bases from J; junction bases left unmatched: 15. This CDR3 has 19 amino acids. This chain uses TRBV9 with TRBJ2-1, with TRBD2 matching 8 bases. The receptor comes from a male donor in good health and CMV-seronegative. What was sequenced was PBMCs. DNA for the CDR3: TGTGCCAGCAGCTCACCCGTCCCCTTCAGCGGGGGCTCCTACAATGAGCAGTTCTTC. It yields the protein CASSSPVPFSGGSYNEQFF. Supplemented by reference TRBV9 and TRBJ2-1, the full variable domain reads DSGVTQTPKHLITATGQRVTLRCSPRSGDLSVYWYQQSLDQGLQFLIQYYNGEERAKGNILERFSAQQFPDLHSELNLSSLELGDSALYFCASSSPVPFSGGSYNEQFFGPGTRLTVL.